This TCR beta chain was identified during a study of blood T cell repertoires in COVID-19. About the research overall: Sites across the United States, Italy and Spain contributed samples from acute and convalescent COVID-19. From T cells, B-cell-depleted T cells, or PBMCs came the material, which was cDNA or gDNA.

There are 15 residues in the CDR3. Trimming left V 2 bases short and J 5 bases short, with 13 bases between. Germline CDR1 and CDR2: MNHEY and SMNVEV (reference sequence). As handled by the study authors: Reference gene primer amplification gave estimated nucleated cell counts. Some clones are missing from TCRdb's copy, which holds only in-frame ones; the method was immunoSEQ multiplex PCR. V and J calls and clone size are copied from that table; D and trimming were computed from the DNA. The sample consists of about 140,000 clones, 80% to 90% of them appearing once. This chain uses TRBV27 with TRBJ2-1; D is ambiguous. This TCR derives from a man aged 60-69 years with active or convalescent COVID-19. The source material was peripheral blood. For the CDR3, the DNA is TGTGCCAGCAGTTTAAACGGGTACACGGACAATGAGCAGTTCTTC. It encodes CASSLNGYTDNEQFF.